The sequence of this T cell receptor beta chain was determined in a study of cytomegalovirus exposure and HLA in healthy donors. Study-wide points: Presence/absence analyses assumed roughly uniform sequencing depth across donors, which may not hold.

Notes on this clone: Its target is unknown.

Germline V lookup: CDR1 GTSNPN, CDR2 SVGIG (reference sequence). This CDR3 comprises 13 residues. The V end lost 5 bases, the J end lost 2 bases, and 12 bases lay between the germline ends. Primers for the PCR totalled 60 Vbeta and 13 Jbeta. This table comes from immunoSEQ multiplex PCR, and its TCRdb copy is limited to in-frame clones, with some not included. Counted here are roughly 100,000 clones, less than 85% occurring once; the ten biggest clones make up 2.6%. The TCR sequence derives from a man aged 35 to 55 in good health and CMV-seronegative. The chain carries TRBV30 and TRBJ1-2, with a tentative D call TRBD1 (6 bases). Material: PBMCs. CDR3 loop: CAWGQTLNYGYTF. The CDR3 nucleotides are TGTGCCTGGGGACAGACTCTAAACTATGGCTACACCTTC. Combining the CDR3 with reference TRBV30 and TRBJ1-2 gives the whole variable domain SQTIHQWPATLVQPVGSPLSLECTVEGTSNPNLYWYRQAAGRGLQLLFYSVGIGQISSEVPQNLSASRPQDRQFILSSKKLLLSDSGFYLCAWGQTLNYGYTFGSGTRLTVV.